This T cell receptor (beta chain) originates from a study of blood T cell repertoires in COVID-19. The V end was cut by 2 bases, the J end by 4 bases, with 14 bases between. This CDR3 comprises 16 residues. Germline CDR1 is MNHEY and CDR2 is SVGEGT. Using immunoSEQ multiplex PCR, the repertoire was profiled, and TCRdb retains in-frame clones only, with some absent. The sample includes roughly 370,000 clones, approximately 87% of them seen just once. Specimen: PBMCs or T cells enriched from blood (not recorded which). The chain uses TRBV6-2 or TRBV6-3 and TRBJ2-2; D is perhaps TRBD1 (6 bases). The sequence was obtained from a woman in her forties or fifties who had recovered from COVID-19. The CDR3 loop is CASSYLTGLGTGELFF. CDR3 DNA: TGTGCCAGCAGTTACCTTACAGGGTTGGGCACCGGGGAGCTGTTTTTT.